This note documents a single T cell receptor beta chain sequence. V shed 5 bases and J 5 bases; nucleotides not matched to a gene: 8. Germline CDR1 GTSNPN, CDR2 SVGIG (reference sequence). The CDR3 sequence is 15 residues long. The record originates from a study of cytomegalovirus exposure and HLA in healthy donors. PCR involved 60 Vbeta and 13 Jbeta primers. The method was immunoSEQ multiplex PCR; TCRdb's version includes in-frame clones alone and lacks a portion of them. Among about 180,000 clones listed, 80% were seen once. The V and J genes are TRBV30 and TRBJ2-2; 10 bases fit TRBD1. This TCR was recovered from a woman younger than 45 in good health and CMV-seronegative. The source material was PBMCs. CDR3 sequence reads: CAWAHQDRGTGELFF. Written as DNA, the CDR3 is TGTGCCTGGGCCCATCAGGACAGGGGGACCGGGGAGCTGTTTTTT.